Shown below are 30 T cell receptor beta chains from a single sample sequenced in a study of CXCR3-negative and CXCR3-positive naive CD8 T cells. UMI-tagged TRB cDNA libraries were built via 5' RACE. TCRdb reprocessed the 5' RACE reads and stores each CDR3 protein as one record, lacking DNA. The sample table sets out around 50,000 distinct CDR3 sequences. Material: memory CD8+ T cells from blood. The receptors stem from a human donor in good health. Some clones in this sample may be carry-over from other donors' samples.

The genes are TRBV6-1 and TRBJ2-5; there is no DNA to check the TCRdb D call of TRBD2. Germline V gene lookup returns CDR1 MNHNS and CDR2 SASEGT. The length of the CDR3 is 15 residues. The CDR3 loop is CASSEVSGGQETQYF.

The rearrangement uses TRBV29-1 and TRBJ2-1; TCRdb names TRBD2, which stays unverified in the absence of DNA. The CDR3 has 14 amino acids. CDR1 is SQVTM, CDR2 ANQGSEA, per germline. The CDR3 sequence: CSVEASYLDNEQFF.

The CDR3 loop is CASSWGQASSYEQYF. The chain uses TRBV7-2 and TRBJ2-7; TCRdb reports TRBD1, a call that lacks DNA to check it against. In germline, CDR1 is SGHTA, CDR2 FQGNSA. The CDR3 has 15 amino acids.

The chain is built from TRBV2 and TRBJ2-6. The CDR3 totals 18 residues. Per germline, CDR1 SNHLY and CDR2 FYNNEI. The CDR3 sequence is CASSPEWASFSGANVLTF.

The V gene is TRBV29-1, the J gene TRBJ1-2. This CDR3 has 12 amino acids. In germline, CDR1 is SQVTM, CDR2 ANQGSEA. Here the CDR3 reads CSVEDFTYGYTF. Using reference TRBV29-1 and TRBJ1-2 for the parts outside the CDR3, the full variable domain is SAVISQKPSRDICQRGTSLTIQCQVDSQVTMMFWYRQQPGQSLTLIATANQGSEATYESGFVIDKFPISRPNLTFSTLTVSNMSPEDSSIYLCSVEDFTYGYTFGSGTRLTVV.

The V gene is TRBV29-1, the J gene TRBJ1-4; with no DNA, the TCRdb D assignment of TRBD1 cannot be verified. Germline values: CDR1 SQVTM, CDR2 ANQGSEA. The CDR3 is 15 amino acids. The CDR3 here is CSVEDPQGANEKLFF. The entire variable domain, with the rest obtained from reference TRBV29-1 and TRBJ1-4, is as follows: SAVISQKPSRDICQRGTSLTIQCQVDSQVTMMFWYRQQPGQSLTLIATANQGSEATYESGFVIDKFPISRPNLTFSTLTVSNMSPEDSSIYLCSVEDPQGANEKLFFGSGTQLSVL.

This rearrangement joins TRBV7-2 to TRBJ2-5; TCRdb outputs TRBD2, but without DNA this stays unchecked. The germline V gene encodes CDR1 SGHTA and CDR2 FQGNSA. This CDR3 has 13 residues. CDR3 region: CASSSGLEETQYF.

The rearrangement links TRBV4-3 to TRBJ2-3; TCRdb indicates TRBD1, and absent DNA this call remains unverified. The germline CDR1 and CDR2 sequences are LGHNA and YSLEER. The CDR3 has 16 residues. The CDR3 loop reads CASSQDNRGGPDTQYF.

The chain couples TRBV2 to TRBJ2-1; no DNA is available, so the TRBD2 call from TCRdb remains unchecked. From germline, CDR1 is SNHLY and CDR2 FYNNEI. The CDR3 loop spans 15 amino acids. The CDR3 is CASSDASGAYNEQFF. Combining the CDR3 with reference TRBV2 and TRBJ2-1 gives the whole variable domain EPEVTQTPSHQVTQMGQEVILRCVPISNHLYFYWYRQILGQKVEFLVSFYNNEISEKSEIFDDQFSVERPDGSNFTLKIRSTKLEDSAMYFCASSDASGAYNEQFFGPGTRLTVL.

This CDR3 reads CATSREEGVGNNEQFF. The gene calls are TRBV15 and TRBJ2-1; lacking DNA, the TRBD1 call made by TCRdb goes unchecked. The CDR3 totals 16 residues. From germline, CDR1 is LNHNV and CDR2 YYDKDF (reference sequence).

This sequence joins TRBV28 and TRBJ2-7; TCRdb selects TRBD2, and the lack of DNA leaves this call unchecked. The CDR3 has 15 residues. CDR1 is MDHEN, CDR2 SYDVKM, per germline. CDR3 in amino acids: CASSPPRDSSYEQYF. Looking up the rest from reference TRBV28 and TRBJ2-7 gives the full variable domain: DVKVTQSSRYLVKRTGEKVFLECVQDMDHENMFWYRQDPGLGLRLIYFSYDVKMKEKGDIPEGYSVSREKKERFSLILESASTNQTSMYLCASSPPRDSSYEQYFGPGTRLTVT.

The chain joins TRBV28 to TRBJ2-1. Germline V CDR1 and CDR2: MDHEN, SYDVKM. The CDR3 runs to 11 residues. The chain's CDR3 is CASSFIHEQFF.

The chain has TRBV20-1 and TRBJ1-1. Germline-derived CDR1 and CDR2 are DFQATT and SNEGSKA (reference sequence). The CDR3 spans 16 residues. CDR3 protein: CSARDWRQEMNTEAFF.

This CDR3 is CASSPGLAEYLSYNEQFF. The chain couples TRBV3-1 to TRBJ2-1; TCRdb designates TRBD2, a call that cannot be tested without DNA. The CDR3 is 18 amino acids. CDR1 is LGHDT and CDR2 is YNNKEL in the germline V gene (reference sequence).

The chain links TRBV29-1 to TRBJ1-1; the D call of TRBD1 rests on TCRdb alone, since no DNA is present to check it. Per germline, CDR1 SQVTM and CDR2 ANQGSEA. This CDR3 contains 15 residues. The CDR3 sequence: CSVMTGVLPNTEAFF.

The chain employs TRBV28 and TRBJ1-1; TCRdb picks TRBD1, but there is no DNA to check that call. The CDR3 is 16 residues long. Germline CDR1 is MDHEN and CDR2 is SYDVKM. CDR3: CASSPTGVRPRTEAFF.

The V call is TRBV27, the J call TRBJ2-1; TCRdb gives TRBD2 as the D gene, but with no DNA this cannot be confirmed. CDR3 length equals 17 residues. The V gene's germline CDR1 is MNHEY and CDR2 SMNVEV (reference sequence). The CDR3 is CASSPQNQDYTYNEQFF.

The chain combines TRBV2 with TRBJ1-6. The CDR3 is made up of 13 amino acids. Germline values: CDR1 SNHLY, CDR2 FYNNEI. CDR3 sequence reads: CASSRGWNSPLHF.

The CDR3 protein is CASSMIGTEYNEQFF. The chain joins TRBV19 to TRBJ2-1; TCRdb proposes TRBD1, but this gene call is untestable without DNA. The CDR3 consists of 15 residues. Germline CDR1 is LNHDA and CDR2 is SQIVND (reference sequence).

V and J are TRBV20-1 and TRBJ2-7; TCRdb indicates TRBD1, and absent DNA this call remains unverified. Germline assignment: CDR1 DFQATT and CDR2 SNEGSKA (reference sequence). There are 13 residues in the CDR3. CDR3 region: CSARGAGRYEQYF.

The rearrangement joins TRBV6-6 to TRBJ2-7; TCRdb picks TRBD1, but there is no DNA to check that call. The CDR3 contains 15 residues. Germline assignment: CDR1 MNHNY and CDR2 SVGAGI (reference sequence). The CDR3 is CASSPFRGGGYEQYF.

This chain uses TRBV12-3 or TRBV12-4 with TRBJ2-3; the TCRdb call, TRBD1, lacks DNA for checking. The CDR3 length is 14 residues. CDR3 sequence: CASTSDIRGDTQYF.

The chain links TRBV7-6 to TRBJ2-1. This CDR3 region has 17 residues. Germline V gives CDR1 SGHVS, CDR2 FNYEAQ. Here the CDR3 reads CASSLVRQITTYNEQFF.

J is TRBJ1-5 and V is TRBV12-3 or TRBV12-4. The CDR3 consists of 14 residues. CDR3 sequence reads: CASSSGESNQPQHF.

This chain uses TRBV11-2 with TRBJ2-1; no DNA is available, so the TRBD1 call from TCRdb remains unchecked. The length of the CDR3 is 16 residues. CDR1 SGHAT and CDR2 FQNNGV come from the germline V gene. The CDR3 region is CASSFFGTGGHYEQFF.

V usage is TRBV12-3 or TRBV12-4 and J usage is TRBJ2-7; TCRdb's D call of TRBD1 is untestable without DNA. The CDR3 is 12 residues long. The CDR3 region is CASRPSDREQYF.

V gene TRBV20-1 combines with J gene TRBJ2-4; TCRdb selects TRBD1, and the lack of DNA leaves this call unchecked. This CDR3 contains 15 residues. Germline V lookup: CDR1 DFQATT, CDR2 SNEGSKA (reference sequence). The CDR3 reads CSASAVRQGSESGDF.

The J gene is TRBJ1-1, the V gene TRBV5-1. This CDR3 is built from 16 residues. The germline gives CDR1 SGHRS, CDR2 YFSETQ. CDR3 sequence reads: CASSLRPQEGNTEAFF.

The CDR3 here is CSVGDHPYEQYF. The chain couples TRBV29-1 to TRBJ2-7; TCRdb gives TRBD1 as the D gene, but with no DNA this cannot be confirmed. Germline-derived CDR1 and CDR2 are SQVTM and ANQGSEA. CDR3 length equals 12 residues.

The rearrangement joins TRBV29-1 to TRBJ2-2. The germline CDR1 and CDR2 sequences are SQVTM and ANQGSEA. This CDR3 is built from 13 residues. This chain's CDR3 is CSVEGGDTGELFF.